The sequence of this TCR beta chain was determined in a study of cytomegalovirus exposure and HLA in healthy donors. In the study overall: An early release of data contained about 85 million unique TCRs, which came from HLA-typed donors.

The sample holds a few counts of this clone. Amplification used 60 Vbeta primers and 13 Jbeta primers. The assay was immunoSEQ multiplex PCR, and TCRdb's table has in-frame clones only and misses some. The sample holds approximately 210,000 clones, approximately 86% seen once. Healthy people donating bone marrow made up the donors. Though nominally healthy at sampling, donors likely had unrecorded immune exposures. V lost 3 bases, J lost 6 bases, and 1 base stayed unmatched. The CDR3 runs to 13 residues. In germline, CDR1 is SGHTA, CDR2 FQGNSA. Sequencing was carried out using PBMCs. This chain links TRBV7-2 with TRBJ1-5, with 8 bases fitting TRBD1. The receptor comes from a woman aged 18-29 years in good health and CMV-seronegative. The CDR3 loop is CASSLDRVQPQHF. The CDR3 nucleotides are TGTGCCAGCAGCTTGGACAGGGTTCAGCCCCAGCATTTT.